Each of the 7 T cell receptor beta chains below was sequenced from the same sample in a study of blood T cell repertoires in COVID-19. Sequenced by immunoSEQ multiplex PCR; TCRdb stores in-frame clones only, minus some. The sample has about 90,000 clones, more than 80% seen once. Sequenced input: peripheral blood. The receptors come from a man aged 50-60 years with COVID-19, enrolled during active disease.

The rearrangement joins TRBV21-1 to TRBJ2-7; the tabulated D call, TRBD2, remains unverified against the DNA. TRBV21-1 is classified as a pseudogene. The length of the CDR3 is 14 residues. The CDR3 sequence: CASSKIKISYEQYF. The CDR3, as DNA: TGTGCCAGCAGCAAAATAAAAATCTCCTACGAGCAGTACTTC.

This clone was detected only once. The V gene is TRBV4-1, the J gene TRBJ2-1, with 7 bases identical to TRBD2. The CDR3 loop spans 14 amino acids. Germline V CDR1 and CDR2: MGHRA, YSYEKL. The V segment lost 4 bases and the J segment 7 bases; nucleotides outside the gene matches: 7. CDR3 residues: CASSPPLGGNEQFF. In DNA form, the CDR3 reads TGCGCCAGCAGCCCTCCCCTCGGGGGGAATGAGCAGTTCTTC.

The gene calls are TRBV19 and TRBJ1-1; a possible D gene is TRBD1 (6 bases). CDR3 size: 13 residues. Trimming removed 6 bases at V and 0 bases at J, with 8 bases between. Germline CDR1 LNHDA, CDR2 SQIVND (reference sequence). Written as DNA, the CDR3 is TGTGCCAGTAGGACAGGTATGAACACTGAAGCTTTCTTT. The encoded protein is CASRTGMNTEAFF.

The chain has TRBV7-3 and TRBJ2-3, with 8 bases fitting TRBD2. Germline values: CDR1 SGHTA, CDR2 FQGTGA. This CDR3 is built from 12 residues. J was trimmed by 4 bases and V by 11 bases; bases with no gene match: 5. In nucleotides, the CDR3 is TGTGCCGGGGGACTAGTCCCAGATACGCAGTATTTT. Protein product: CAGGLVPDTQYF.

The rearrangement joins TRBV5-1 to TRBJ1-1; D is uncertain. The V end was cut by 4 bases, the J end by 1 base, with 14 bases between. This CDR3 has 15 amino acids. Germline assignment: CDR1 SGHRS and CDR2 YFSETQ. The CDR3: CASSPGLFGNTEAFF. The DNA of the CDR3 is TGCGCCAGCAGCCCTGGACTTTTCGGGAACACTGAAGCTTTCTTT.

This clone is a singleton in its sample. The V gene is TRBV6-5, the J gene TRBJ1-3, with 10 bases that match TRBD1. Germline CDR1 reads MNHEY; CDR2 reads SVGAGI. The CDR3 consists of 13 residues. The V gene end was trimmed by 5 bases and the J gene end by 9 bases; junction bases not matched to a gene: 4. The DNA for the CDR3 is TGTGCCAGCAGTAACCGGGACAGGGGCACCATATATTTT. Amino acids: CASSNRDRGTIYF.

The rearrangement joins TRBV15 to TRBJ1-4; the D gene is possibly TRBD1 (6 bases). The V end was cut by 5 bases, the J end by 7 bases, with 8 bases between. Looked up from germline, CDR1 is LNHNV and CDR2 is YYDKDF (reference sequence). The CDR3 has 12 amino acids. The chain's CDR3 is CATSARGEKLFF. DNA of the CDR3: TGTGCCACCAGCGCCAGGGGTGAAAAACTGTTTTTT.